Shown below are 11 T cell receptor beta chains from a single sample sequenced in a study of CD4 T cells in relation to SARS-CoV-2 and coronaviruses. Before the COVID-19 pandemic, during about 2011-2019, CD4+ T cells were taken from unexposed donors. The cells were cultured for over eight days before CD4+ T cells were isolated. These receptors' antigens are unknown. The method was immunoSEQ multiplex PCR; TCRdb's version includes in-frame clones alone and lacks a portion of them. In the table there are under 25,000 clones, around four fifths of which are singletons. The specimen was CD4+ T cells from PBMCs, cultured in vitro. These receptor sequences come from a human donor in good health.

DNA of the CDR3: TGTGCCAGCAGCTTGACGGACATGGAGCAGTACTTC. Translated: CASSLTDMEQYF. The rearrangement joins TRBV5-5 to TRBJ2-7, with a tentative D call TRBD1 (5 bases). The CDR3 spans 12 residues. Trimming took 1 base from V and 7 from J, leaving 9 bases between them. Germline V gene lookup returns CDR1 SGHKS and CDR2 YYEKEE (reference sequence).

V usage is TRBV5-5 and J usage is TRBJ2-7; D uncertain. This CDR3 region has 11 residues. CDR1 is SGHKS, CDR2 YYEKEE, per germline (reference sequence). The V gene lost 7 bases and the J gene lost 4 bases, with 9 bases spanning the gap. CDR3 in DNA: TGTGCCAGCGGTTACGGGTACGAGCAGTACTTC. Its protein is CASGYGYEQYF.

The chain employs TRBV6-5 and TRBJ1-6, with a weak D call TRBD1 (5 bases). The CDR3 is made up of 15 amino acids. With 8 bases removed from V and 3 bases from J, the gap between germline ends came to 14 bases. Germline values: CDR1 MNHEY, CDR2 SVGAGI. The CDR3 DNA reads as TGTGCCAGCGCCCAAGTAGGGGTCTATAATTCACCCCTCCACTTT. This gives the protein CASAQVGVYNSPLHF.

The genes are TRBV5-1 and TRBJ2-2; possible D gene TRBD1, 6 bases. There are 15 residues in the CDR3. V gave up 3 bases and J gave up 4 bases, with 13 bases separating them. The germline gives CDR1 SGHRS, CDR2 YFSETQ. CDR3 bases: TGCGCCAGCAGCTCACAGGGTGAATTCACCGGGGAGCTGTTTTTT. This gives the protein CASSSQGEFTGELFF.

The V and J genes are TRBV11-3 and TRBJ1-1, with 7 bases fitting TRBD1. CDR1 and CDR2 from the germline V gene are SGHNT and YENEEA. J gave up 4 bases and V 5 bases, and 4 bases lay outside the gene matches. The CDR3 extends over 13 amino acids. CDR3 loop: CASSTQGSTEAFF. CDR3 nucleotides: TGTGCCAGCAGCACACAGGGGAGCACTGAAGCTTTCTTT.

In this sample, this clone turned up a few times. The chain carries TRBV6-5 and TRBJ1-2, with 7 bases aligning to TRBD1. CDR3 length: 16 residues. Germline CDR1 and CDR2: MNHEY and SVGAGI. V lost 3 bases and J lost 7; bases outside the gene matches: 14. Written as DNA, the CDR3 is TGTGCCAGCAGTTATTCCCCTATTGACAGGGTGTCTGGCTACACCTTC. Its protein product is CASSYSPIDRVSGYTF.

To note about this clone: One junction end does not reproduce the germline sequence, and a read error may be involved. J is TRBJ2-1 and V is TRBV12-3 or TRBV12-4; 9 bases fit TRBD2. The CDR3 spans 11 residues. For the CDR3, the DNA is TGTGCCAGCAGTTTAGGGGGACTAGCCCTCTTC. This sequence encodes CASSLGGLALF.

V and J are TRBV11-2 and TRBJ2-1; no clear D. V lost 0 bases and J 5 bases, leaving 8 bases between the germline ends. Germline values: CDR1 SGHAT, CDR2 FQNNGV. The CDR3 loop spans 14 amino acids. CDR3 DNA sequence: TGTGCCAGCAGCTTAGAGTCGACCAACAATGAGCAGTTCTTC. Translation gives CASSLESTNNEQFF.

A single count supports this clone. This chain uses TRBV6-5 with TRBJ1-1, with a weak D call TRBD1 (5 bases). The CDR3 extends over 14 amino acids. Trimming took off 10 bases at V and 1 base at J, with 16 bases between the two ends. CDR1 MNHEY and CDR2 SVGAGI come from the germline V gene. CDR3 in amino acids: CATLAGGTNTEAFF. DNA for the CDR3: TGTGCCACCTTGGCGGGAGGGACGAACACTGAAGCTTTCTTT.

In nucleotides, the CDR3 is TGCGCCAGCAGCTTGATCGGCAGAGCCTACGAGCAGTACTTC. Amino acid sequence: CASSLIGRAYEQYF. The chain employs TRBV5-1 and TRBJ2-7; no clear D gene. Germline V gene lookup returns CDR1 SGHRS and CDR2 YFSETQ. There are 14 residues in the CDR3. V lost 1 base and J 2 bases, leaving 10 bases between the germline ends.

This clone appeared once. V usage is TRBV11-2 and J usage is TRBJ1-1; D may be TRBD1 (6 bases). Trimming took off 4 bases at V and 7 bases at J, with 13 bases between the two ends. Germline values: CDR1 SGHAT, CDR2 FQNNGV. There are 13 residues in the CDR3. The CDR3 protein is CASSSNRGNEAFF. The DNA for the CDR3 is TGTGCCAGCAGCTCGAATAGGGGGAATGAAGCTTTCTTT. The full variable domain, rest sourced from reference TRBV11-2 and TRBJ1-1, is EAGVAQSPRYKIIEKRQSVAFWCNPISGHATLYWYQQILGQGPKLLIQFQNNGVVDDSQLPKDRFSAERLKGVDSTLKIQPAKLEDSAVYLCASSSNRGNEAFFGQGTRLTVV.